Listed below are T cell receptor beta chains from one sample, sequenced in a study of tumor and adjacent non-tumor tissue in lung cancer. TCRdb fed the multiplex PCR reads into MiXCR, producing one record per CDR3 protein. In the table there are 55,000 to 65,000 distinct CDR3 sequences, around two thirds of which are singletons. Material for sequencing was distant non-tumor lung tissue. Receptors originate from a man in his 70s with non-small cell lung cancer. Both conserved end residues are part of each CDR3.

V	J	CDR3
TRBV7-9	TRBJ2-5	CASSLVAGLIEAQYF
TRBV28	TRBJ2-5	CASSPPTGWTQYF
TRBV11-2	TRBJ2-7	CASSLGDGNYEHYF
TRBV28	TRBJ1-5	CASSFLRQTVRGEHF
TRBV19	TRBJ2-3	CASSVSGTGSADTQYF
TRBV20-1	TRBJ2-3	CSAAVQRGSDTQYF
TRBV7-3	TRBJ2-6	CASSFSRAGAKVLTF
TRBV11-1	TRBJ2-3	CVSSFSIGPRDMQYF
TRBV30	TRBJ1-2	CPWDFSGSPRYGYTF
TRBV5-1	TRBJ2-7	CASSLLENHEQYF
TRBV4-2	TRBJ2-7	CASSLESQGGPSSYEQYF
TRBV28	TRBJ2-1	CASSPRTSLYNEQFF
TRBV5-4	TRBJ2-6	CASRPGSGAKVLTF
TRBV11-2	TRBJ2-7	CASNPLTVKNEHYF
TRBV12-3/TRBV12-4	TRBJ1-1	CASSPRDSRAEALF
TRBV6-1	TRBJ2-3	CASSYSDRGGTDTQYF
TRBV7-9	TRBJ2-5	CANRVTGGQQETQYF
TRBV11-1	TRBJ2-7	CASSLALLADSYEQYF
TRBV29-1	TRBJ2-5	CSVETIEQETQYF
TRBV20-1	TRBJ2-7	CSASRSGSSYEQYF
TRBV5-1	TRBJ2-3	CASSEGGLRGTDTQYF
TRBV11-2	TRBJ2-3	CASSARQGRDTDRQYF
TRBV24-1	TRBJ1-5	CATMTADQPQHF
TRBV7-9	TRBJ1-1	CASSSMGTEAFF
TRBV5-6	TRBJ2-1	CASGVLAGVNEQFF
TRBV11-1	TRBJ1-2	CASSSTGILGYTF
TRBV7-8	TRBJ2-3	CASSLRETRTDTQYF
TRBV6-5	TRBJ1-1	CASSYQGVTEAFF
TRBV7-2	TRBJ2-3	CASSTQGGGLTDTQYF
TRBV7-9	TRBJ2-1	CASTSGTWGFYNEQFF
TRBV11-2	TRBJ2-7	CASSSGVPGPYEQCF
TRBV29-1	TRBJ2-2	CSVPGQLNTGELFF
TRBV24-1	TRBJ2-3	CATNDLPPGQGLTDTRYF
TRBV11-1	TRBJ2-7	CASSEHSGVSYEQYF
TRBV9	TRBJ2-1	CASSVRTRDEQFF
TRBV9	TRBJ2-6	CASSGDRVGGANVLTF
TRBV5-1	TRBJ2-3	CASSLALLSGGETDTQYF
TRBV6-1	TRBJ2-7	CVNSEILHYEQYF
TRBV7-9	TRBJ1-1	CASSSSGTGTPRTEAFF
TRBV6-5	TRBJ2-6	CTSSSIYRGIRANVLTF